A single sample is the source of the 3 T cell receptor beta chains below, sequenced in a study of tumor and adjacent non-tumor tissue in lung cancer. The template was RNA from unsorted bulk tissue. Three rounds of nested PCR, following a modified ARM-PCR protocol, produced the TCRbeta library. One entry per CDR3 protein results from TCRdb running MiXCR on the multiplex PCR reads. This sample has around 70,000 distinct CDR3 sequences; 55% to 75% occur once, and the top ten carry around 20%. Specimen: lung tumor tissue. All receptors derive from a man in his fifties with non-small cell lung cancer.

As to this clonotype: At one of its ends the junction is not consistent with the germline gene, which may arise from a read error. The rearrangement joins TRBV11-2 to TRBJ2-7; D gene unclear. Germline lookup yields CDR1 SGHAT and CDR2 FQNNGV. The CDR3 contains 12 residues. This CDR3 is CASGLERYEQYF. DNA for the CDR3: TGTGCCAGCGGCTTAGAACGGTACGAACAGTACTTC. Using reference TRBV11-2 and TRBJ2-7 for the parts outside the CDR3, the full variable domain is EAGVAQSPRYKIIEKRQSVAFWCNPISGHATLYWYQQILGQGPKLLIQFQNNGVVDDSQLPKDRFSAERLKGVDSTLKIQPAKLEDSAVYLCASGLERYEQYFGPGTRLTVT.

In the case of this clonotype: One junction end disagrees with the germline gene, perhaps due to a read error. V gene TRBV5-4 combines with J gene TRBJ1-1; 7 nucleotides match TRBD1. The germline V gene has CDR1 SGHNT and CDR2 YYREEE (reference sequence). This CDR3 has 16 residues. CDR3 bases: TGTACCAGCAACTCCCCTAAGACAGGGCCCCTATCTGAAGCTTTCTTT. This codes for CTSNSPKTGPLSEAFF.

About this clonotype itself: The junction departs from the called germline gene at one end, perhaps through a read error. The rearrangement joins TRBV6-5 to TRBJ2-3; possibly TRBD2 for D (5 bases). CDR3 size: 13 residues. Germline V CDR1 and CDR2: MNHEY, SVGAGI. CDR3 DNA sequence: TGTGCCAGCAGTTACCTCGTGGGAGATACGCTGTATTTC. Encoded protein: CASSYLVGDTLYF.